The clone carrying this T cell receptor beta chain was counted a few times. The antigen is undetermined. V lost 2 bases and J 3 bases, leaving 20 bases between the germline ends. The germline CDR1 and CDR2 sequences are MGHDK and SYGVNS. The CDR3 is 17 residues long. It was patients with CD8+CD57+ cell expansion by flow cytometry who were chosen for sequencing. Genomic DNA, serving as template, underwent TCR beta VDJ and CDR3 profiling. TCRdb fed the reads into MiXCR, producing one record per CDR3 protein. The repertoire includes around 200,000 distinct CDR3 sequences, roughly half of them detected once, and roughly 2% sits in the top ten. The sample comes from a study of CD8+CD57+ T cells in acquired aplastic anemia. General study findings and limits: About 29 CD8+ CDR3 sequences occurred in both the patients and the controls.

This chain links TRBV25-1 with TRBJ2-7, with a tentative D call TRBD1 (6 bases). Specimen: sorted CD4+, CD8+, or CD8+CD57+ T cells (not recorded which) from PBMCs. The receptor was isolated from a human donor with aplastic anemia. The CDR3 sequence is CASSELSEVGTIYEQYF. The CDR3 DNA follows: TGTGCCAGCAGTGAACTGTCTGAGGTTGGGACAATCTACGAGCAGTACTTC.